This entry lists 18 T cell receptor beta chains sequenced from one sample in a study of blood T cell repertoires in COVID-19. Measured with immunoSEQ multiplex PCR; TCRdb has only the in-frame clones, and not every one. The sample comprises 180,000 or so clones, 90% of which are singletons, and roughly 0.56% rests with the top ten. Source material: peripheral blood. The receptor source for this set is a man aged 50 to 60 with acute or convalescent COVID-19.

This chain connects TRBV11-2 to TRBJ2-5; the D gene is possibly TRBD2 (6 bases). The CDR3 runs to 14 residues. Germline V gene data show CDR1 as SGHAT and CDR2 as FQNNGV. V was trimmed by 6 bases and J by 4 bases, leaving 15 bases between them. CDR3 region: CASSAPRLGETQYF. CDR3 DNA: TGTGCCAGCAGTGCCCCGCGACTAGGAGAGACCCAGTACTTC. The variable domain in full, with the rest retrieved from reference TRBV11-2 and TRBJ2-5, is EAGVAQSPRYKIIEKRQSVAFWCNPISGHATLYWYQQILGQGPKLLIQFQNNGVVDDSQLPKDRFSAERLKGVDSTLKIQPAKLEDSAVYLCASSAPRLGETQYFGPGTRLLVL.

The chain recombines TRBV30 with TRBJ1-4; the D gene is possibly TRBD1 (5 bases). Germline CDR1 is GTSNPN and CDR2 is SVGIG (reference sequence). This CDR3 has 13 amino acids. The V gene lost 4 bases and the J gene lost 5 bases, with 11 bases spanning the gap. This CDR3 is CAWNMGGNEKLFF. In DNA form, the CDR3 reads TGTGCCTGGAACATGGGGGGAAATGAAAAACTGTTTTTT. The full variable domain, its missing parts supplied by reference TRBV30 and TRBJ1-4, is SQTIHQWPATLVQPVGSPLSLECTVEGTSNPNLYWYRQAAGRGLQLLFYSVGIGQISSEVPQNLSASRPQDRQFILSSKKLLLSDSGFYLCAWNMGGNEKLFFGSGTQLSVL.

The chain combines TRBV4-3 with TRBJ1-5, with a possible D match to TRBD1 (5 bases). Trimming shortened V by 1 base and J by 4 bases, and 11 bases separated the two germline ends. CDR1 LGHNA and CDR2 YSLEER come from the germline V gene. This CDR3 spans 15 amino acids. Here the CDR3 reads CASSQGGVGNQPQHF. CDR3 DNA sequence: TGCGCCAGCAGCCAAGGGGGGGTAGGGAATCAGCCCCAGCATTTT.

The V call is TRBV11-2, the J call TRBJ2-4; the match to TRBD2 covers 7 bases. The CDR3 length is 14 residues. The ends lost 3 bases at V and 4 bases at J; junction bases unmatched: 3. Germline V gene lookup returns CDR1 SGHAT and CDR2 FQNNGV. CDR3: CASSFSGVKNIQYF. The CDR3 coding sequence is TGTGCCAGCAGCTTCAGCGGGGTAAAAAACATTCAGTACTTC. The full variable domain, rest sourced from reference TRBV11-2 and TRBJ2-4, is EAGVAQSPRYKIIEKRQSVAFWCNPISGHATLYWYQQILGQGPKLLIQFQNNGVVDDSQLPKDRFSAERLKGVDSTLKIQPAKLEDSAVYLCASSFSGVKNIQYFGAGTRLSVL.

Here the CDR3 reads CASSLPRGREETQYF. CDR3 nucleotide sequence: TGCGCCAGCAGCTTGCCCAGGGGGCGCGAAGAGACCCAGTACTTC. J is TRBJ2-5 and V is TRBV5-1, with 8 nucleotides matching TRBD1. Looked up from germline, CDR1 is SGHRS and CDR2 is YFSETQ. V dropped 1 base and J dropped 3; count of bases not matched to a gene: 5. This CDR3 region has 15 residues.

The gene calls are TRBV4-1 and TRBJ1-4; a possible D gene is TRBD1 (6 bases). The V end lost 6 bases, the J end lost 2 bases, and 13 bases lay between the germline ends. The CDR3 contains 15 residues. CDR1 and CDR2 (germline): MGHRA, YSYEKL. In DNA form, the CDR3 reads TGCGCCAGCAGACAGGGAGGGAGGACTAATGAAAAACTGTTTTTT. Translating it yields CASRQGGRTNEKLFF.

The CDR3 reads CSASSAPETQYF. DNA for the CDR3: TGCAGTGCTAGTTCCGCGCCAGAGACCCAGTACTTC. The chain couples TRBV20-1 to TRBJ2-5; D not resolved. Germline V gene sequence: CDR1 DFQATT, CDR2 SNEGSKA (reference sequence). The CDR3 is made up of 12 amino acids. The V end lost 3 bases, the J end lost 4 bases, and 9 bases lay between the germline ends.

This rearrangement joins TRBV7-9 to TRBJ1-2; D not resolved. This CDR3 has 13 residues. Trimming pared 5 bases from V and 6 bases from J, leaving 13 bases between. Germline loops: CDR1 SEHNR, CDR2 FQNEAQ (reference sequence). The CDR3: CASSPERRDGYTF. DNA of the CDR3: TGTGCCAGCAGCCCGGAGCGCCGGGATGGCTACACCTTC.

The chain has TRBV29-1 and TRBJ2-3; possibly TRBD1 for D (5 bases). Per the germline V gene, CDR1 is SQVTM and CDR2 is ANQGSEA. The CDR3 is 14 residues long. V lost 5 bases and J lost 2, with 14 bases in between. The CDR3 DNA sequence: TGCAGCGTTCCTACTGACAGATACACAGATACGCAGTATTTT. Protein product: CSVPTDRYTDTQYF.

The genes are TRBV6-5 and TRBJ2-7; the match to TRBD1 covers 9 bases. Per the germline V gene, CDR1 is MNHEY and CDR2 is SVGAGI. With 7 bases clipped from V and 5 bases from J, the junction kept 6 bases outside the gene matches. This CDR3 has 13 residues. The CDR3 DNA reads as TGTGCCAGCAAGAGACAGGGGGGCGACGAGCAGTACTTC. Its translation is CASKRQGGDEQYF.

The rearrangement links TRBV19 to TRBJ2-7; TRBD1 matches 7 bases. CDR3 length: 13 amino acids. V was clipped by 3 bases and J by 5 bases; unmatched bases: 4. CDR1 is LNHDA and CDR2 is SQIVND in the germline V gene (reference sequence). The CDR3 DNA is TGTGCCAGTAGTATGACAGGGAAGGACGAGCAGTACTTC. Its translation: CASSMTGKDEQYF.

V usage is TRBV7-2 and J usage is TRBJ1-4; the match to TRBD1 covers 7 bases. Germline V lookup: CDR1 SGHTA, CDR2 FQGNSA. The CDR3 extends over 15 amino acids. V shed 3 bases, J shed 4 bases, and the junction held 5 bases outside the gene matches. The DNA of the CDR3 is TGTGCCAGCAGCTTGGGCGGGACAGTTAATGAAAAACTGTTTTTT. It encodes CASSLGGTVNEKLFF.

This rearrangement joins TRBV29-1 to TRBJ2-7, with D possibly being TRBD1 (6 bases). From germline, CDR1 is SQVTM and CDR2 ANQGSEA. Trimming cost V 7 bases and J 2 bases, with 21 bases left between them. CDR3 length equals 15 residues. The DNA of the CDR3 is TGCAGCGCCTATGGGCTCCGGGACAAACCCTACGAGCAGTACTTC. Its translation is CSAYGLRDKPYEQYF.

In this sample, this clone turned up once. J is TRBJ2-6 and V is TRBV18; a weak D match, TRBD1 (6 bases). Trimming cost V 6 bases and J 2 bases, with 11 bases left between them. From germline, CDR1 is KGHSH and CDR2 LQKENI. The CDR3 sequence is 15 residues long. CDR3 sequence: CASSSGVTGANVLTF. Here the CDR3 DNA reads TGTGCCAGCTCGTCAGGGGTGACTGGGGCCAACGTCCTGACTTTC.

The rearrangement uses TRBV6-5 and TRBJ2-7, with 12 bases aligning to TRBD2. CDR1 MNHEY and CDR2 SVGAGI come from the germline V gene. The ends lost 7 bases at V and 0 bases at J; junction bases unmatched: 4. CDR3 length: 15 amino acids. CDR3 protein: CASTPTSGSSYEQYF. As DNA, the CDR3 is TGTGCCAGCACCCCGACTAGCGGGAGCTCCTACGAGCAGTACTTC.

The V and J genes are TRBV5-5 and TRBJ2-7; TRBD1 matches 9 bases. The CDR3 length is 17 residues. Germline assignment: CDR1 SGHKS and CDR2 YYEKEE (reference sequence). With V trimmed by 5 bases and J by 0 bases, 12 bases remained unmatched. The CDR3 region has the DNA TGTGCCAGCAGGGTTGGAGTGGGGACAGGGACCTCCTACGAGCAGTACGTC. Protein product: CASRVGVGTGTSYEQYV.

This chain connects TRBV20-1 to TRBJ1-3, with 7 positions matching TRBD1. The CDR3 length is 14 residues. Germline V lookup: CDR1 DFQATT, CDR2 SNEGSKA (reference sequence). V dropped 3 bases and J dropped 8; count of bases not matched to a gene: 10. CDR3 in amino acids: CSASLIRGSDTIYF. The CDR3 nucleotides read TGCAGTGCTAGTCTCATCAGGGGGTCGGACACCATATATTTT.

V usage is TRBV12-3 or TRBV12-4 and J usage is TRBJ1-2; D unclear. This CDR3 has 13 amino acids. Trimming removed 6 bases from V and 4 bases from J, with 12 bases in between. This chain's CDR3 is CASSRPGGYGYTF. The CDR3 DNA follows: TGTGCCAGCAGCCGCCCGGGAGGCTATGGCTACACCTTC.